These T cell receptor beta chains were read from a single sample in a study of cytomegalovirus exposure and HLA in healthy donors. Libraries were prepared by immunoSEQ multiplex PCR; TCRdb keeps only in-frame clonotypes and omits some of them. Of 150,000 to 180,000 clones in the sample, more than 75% are singletons; the top ten hold 5.6%. What was sequenced was PBMCs. The receptors were gathered from a woman between 40 and 55 years old in good health and CMV-seropositive. Both conserved end residues are part of each CDR3. D genes are given only for firm matches. Rows give clone size only sometimes, using once, few, many, or a class for an expanded clone.

abundance,d_gene,v_gene,j_gene,CDR3nt,CDR3aa
NA,NA,TRBV7-9,TRBJ2-1,TGTGCCAGCAGCGACCGGGACACATCCTACAATGAGCAGTTCTTC,CASSDRDTSYNEQFF
NA,NA,TRBV10-3,TRBJ2-2,TGTGCCATCAGTGTACTAGCCAGCACCGGGGAGCTGTTTTTT,CAISVLASTGELFF
NA,NA,TRBV9,TRBJ1-1,TGTGCCAGCAGCCCCGGGAGGCAGACTGAAGCTTTCTTT,CASSPGRQTEAFF
few,NA,TRBV9,TRBJ1-5,TGTGCCAGCAGCCCTCGGGGGGTCGGGCCCCAGCATTTT,CASSPRGVGPQHF
NA,NA,TRBV7-9,TRBJ1-5,TGTGCCAGCAGCCACGGGGACAATCAGCCCCAGCATTTT,CASSHGDNQPQHF
once,TRBD2,TRBV11-2,TRBJ2-2,TGTGCCAGCAGCTTAGTAGCGGGAGGGAACACCGGGGAGCTGTTTTTT,CASSLVAGGNTGELFF
NA,TRBD2,TRBV11-3,TRBJ2-1,TGTGCCAGCAGCTTAGGGGGCGGGAGGCCGGGACGGAATGAGCAGTTCTTC,CASSLGGGRPGRNEQFF
NA,TRBD1,TRBV2,TRBJ2-7,TGTGCCAGCAGTCGGGACAGGGGCTCCTACGAGCAGTACTTC,CASSRDRGSYEQYF
NA,NA,TRBV11-2,TRBJ2-6,TGTGCCAGCAGCAAAGGGAGCTCTGGGGCCAACGTCCTGACTTTC,CASSKGSSGANVLTF
NA,TRBD1,TRBV28,TRBJ2-3,TGTGCCAGCAGTTCCAGAGGGGGCAACACAGATACGCAGTATTTT,CASSSRGGNTDTQYF
NA,TRBD1,TRBV7-9,TRBJ2-7,TGTGCCAGCTGCTCCGGGACAGGGAGCTACGAGCAGTACTTC,CASCSGTGSYEQYF
NA,NA,TRBV6-5,TRBJ2-7,TGTGCCAGCAGTTACTCGACAGCCTACGAGCAGTACTTC,CASSYSTAYEQYF
few,NA,TRBV7-9,TRBJ2-7,TGTGCCAGCAGCTTGACAGATTACGAGCAGTACTTC,CASSLTDYEQYF
NA,NA,TRBV5-4,TRBJ2-1,TGTGCCAGCAGCTTGGTGCCGGACACTTACAATGAGCAGTTCTTC,CASSLVPDTYNEQFF
NA,TRBD2,TRBV10-3,TRBJ2-7,TGTGCCATTCAACTAGCGGGAGCCTACGAGCAGTACTTC,CAIQLAGAYEQYF
NA,NA,TRBV5-1,TRBJ2-1,TGCGCCAGCAGCTTGGGAGCCGGGACAAGTTACAATGAGCAGTTCTTC,CASSLGAGTSYNEQFF
NA,TRBD2,TRBV19,TRBJ2-3,TGTGCCAGTAGTATAGCCGGACTAGCGGGTAGCACAGATACGCAGTATTTT,CASSIAGLAGSTDTQYF
NA,TRBD1,TRBV7-9,TRBJ1-5,TGTGCCAGCAGCATAGGGACAGGGTGGTCTCAGCCCCAGCATTTT,CASSIGTGWSQPQHF
NA,NA,TRBV6-5,TRBJ1-2,TGTGCCAGCAGCAGTGACGGGTCTGACTATGGCTACACCTTC,CASSSDGSDYGYTF
once,NA,TRBV9,TRBJ2-1,TGTGCCAGCAGCGTCCTTCCGGACTTCCAGAGCTCCTACAATGAGCAGTTCTTC,CASSVLPDFQSSYNEQFF
NA,NA,TRBV5-4,TRBJ2-1,TGTGCCAGCAGCCCCCTAGGCGGATACAATGAGCAGTTCTTC,CASSPLGGYNEQFF
NA,TRBD2,TRBV7-3,TRBJ2-3,TGTGCCAGCAGCCCGATAGCGGGAGGGTCCACAGATACGCAGTATTTT,CASSPIAGGSTDTQYF
NA,NA,TRBV25-1,TRBJ2-1,TGTGCCAGCAGTACTTTGACAGACGCTAACAATGAGCAGTTCTTC,CASSTLTDANNEQFF
NA,TRBD1,TRBV18,TRBJ1-1,TGTGCCAGCTCACCCATCCCGACAGGGTTGGCCACTGAAGCTTTCTTT,CASSPIPTGLATEAFF
NA,TRBD2,TRBV6-1,TRBJ2-1,TGTGCCAGCAGTGAACGCTTAGCGGGAGGTCGGGATGAGCAGTTCTTC,CASSERLAGGRDEQFF
NA,TRBD2,TRBV28,TRBJ2-1,TGTGCCAGCAGTTTAGTCCTAGCGGAGACCTCATGGGATGAGCAGTTCTTC,CASSLVLAETSWDEQFF
NA,NA,TRBV2,TRBJ2-1,TGTGCCAGCAGTGAACGGAGCGGGCCCTACAATGAGCAGTTCTTC,CASSERSGPYNEQFF